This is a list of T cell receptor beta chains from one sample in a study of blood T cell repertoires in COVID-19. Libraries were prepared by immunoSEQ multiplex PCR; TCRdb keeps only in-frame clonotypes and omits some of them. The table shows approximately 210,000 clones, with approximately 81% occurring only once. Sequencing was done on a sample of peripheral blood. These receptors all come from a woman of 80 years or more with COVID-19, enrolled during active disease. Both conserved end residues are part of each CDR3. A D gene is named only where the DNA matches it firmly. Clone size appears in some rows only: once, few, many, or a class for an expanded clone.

CASSQDGLGSSYNEQFF	TGCGCCAGCAGCCAAGACGGATTAGGGAGCTCCTACAATGAGCAGTTCTTC	NA	TRBV4-1	TRBJ2-1	NA
CASSQEGQGTDTQYF	TGTGCCAGCAGCCAAGAGGGACAGGGCACAGATACGCAGTATTTT	TRBD1	TRBV4-2	TRBJ2-3	NA
CASSFVGRETQYF	TGTGCCAGCAGCTTCGTTGGGCGAGAGACCCAGTACTTC	NA	TRBV5-4	TRBJ2-5	NA
CASSIRDRGPRTEAFF	TGTGCCAGTAGTATCCGGGACAGGGGGCCTCGTACTGAAGCTTTCTTT	TRBD1	TRBV19	TRBJ1-1	NA
CASEGQGENEQFF	TGCGCCAGCGAAGGACAGGGGGAAAATGAGCAGTTCTTC	TRBD1	TRBV5-1	TRBJ2-1	NA
CASRRQGSETQYF	TGTGCCAGCAGGAGACAGGGGTCAGAGACCCAGTACTTC	TRBD1	TRBV28	TRBJ2-5	NA
CASSRIVGGGERNTQYF	TGTGCCAGCAGCCGGATAGTTGGCGGGGGGGAGAGAAATACGCAGTATTTT	TRBD2	TRBV7-2	TRBJ2-3	NA
CASSLGGLLYEQYF	TGTGCCAGCAGCTTGGGAGGGCTGCTTTACGAGCAGTACTTC	TRBD2	TRBV7-2	TRBJ2-7	NA
CASSLSGTGNYGYTF	TGTGCCAGCAGCCTCTCTGGGACAGGGAACTATGGCTACACCTTC	TRBD1	TRBV7-2	TRBJ1-2	NA
CASSLEGSGSYEQYF	TGTGCCAGCAGTCTGGAGGGTAGCGGCTCCTACGAGCAGTACTTC	NA	TRBV6-4	TRBJ2-7	once
CASSQSLGTGVYNQPQHF	TGTGCCAGCAGCCAGAGCTTAGGGACAGGGGTTTACAATCAGCCCCAGCATTTT	TRBD1	TRBV3-1/TRBV3-2	TRBJ1-5	NA
CASSLTGRDTEAFF	TGTGCCAGCAGCCTTACGGGGAGGGACACTGAAGCTTTCTTT	NA	TRBV5-8	TRBJ1-1	NA
CASSLGTGGGETQYF	TGCGCCAGCAGCTTGGGGACAGGGGGAGGAGAGACCCAGTACTTC	TRBD1	TRBV5-1	TRBJ2-5	NA
CASSPGTGGIGPQHF	TGTGCCAGCAGTCCAGGGACAGGGGGTATAGGGCCCCAGCATTTT	TRBD1	TRBV6-5	TRBJ1-5	once
CASSSPGQGLEKLFF	TGTGCCAGTAGTTCCCCGGGACAGGGGCTTGAAAAACTGTTTTTT	TRBD1	TRBV19	TRBJ1-4	few
CASSYTGQSTDTQYF	TGTGCCAGCAGCTACACGGGACAAAGCACAGATACGCAGTATTTT	NA	TRBV11-2	TRBJ2-3	NA
CASSSPFETQYF	TGTGCCAGCAGCTCCCCCTTCGAGACCCAGTACTTC	NA	TRBV7-8	TRBJ2-5	NA
CASSLGEDRDHEQYF	TGCGCCAGCAGCTTAGGCGAGGACAGGGACCACGAGCAGTACTTC	TRBD1	TRBV5-1	TRBJ2-7	NA
CASSIRGANNEQFF	TGTGCCAGTAGTATCAGGGGGGCCAACAATGAGCAGTTCTTC	NA	TRBV19	TRBJ2-1	NA
CASSSSQAGLAFF	TGTGCCAGCTCCTCATCTCAGGCGGGGTTGGCTTTCTTT	NA	TRBV18	TRBJ1-1	NA
CASSQEGAKYSGANVLTF	TGTGCCAGCAGCCAAGAGGGGGCGAAGTACTCTGGGGCCAACGTCCTGACTTTC	NA	TRBV4-2	TRBJ2-6	NA
CAWSIEHLNTEAFF	TGTGCCTGGAGTATTGAACACCTGAACACTGAAGCTTTCTTT	NA	TRBV30	TRBJ1-1	NA
CASSQSQGRTDTQYF	TGTGCCAGCAGCCAGTCACAGGGCCGCACAGATACGCAGTATTTT	NA	TRBV4-2	TRBJ2-3	few
CASSMGGNGNQPQHF	TGTGCCAGTAGTATGGGCGGGAACGGCAATCAGCCCCAGCATTTT	NA	TRBV19	TRBJ1-5	once
CASSLVGGRSNQPQHF	TGTGCCAGCAGCTTAGTGGGGGGACGCAGTAATCAGCCCCAGCATTTT	NA	TRBV7-8	TRBJ1-5	NA
CASSLPPRGVTGELFF	TGTGCCAGCAGCTTACCACCGCGCGGGGTCACCGGGGAGCTGTTTTTT	NA	TRBV7-8	TRBJ2-2	NA
CASSPRVGGSTDTQYF	TGTGCCAGCAGCCCCAGGGTGGGGGGGAGCACAGATACGCAGTATTTT	TRBD2	TRBV6-6	TRBJ2-3	NA
CSAGGESEAFF	TGCAGTGCCGGGGGGGAATCTGAAGCTTTCTTT	NA	TRBV20-1	TRBJ1-1	NA
CAIRRDSNQPQHF	TGTGCCATCAGGCGGGATAGCAATCAGCCCCAGCATTTT	NA	TRBV10-3	TRBJ1-5	NA
CASSLKGGNF	TGTGCCAGCAGTTTAAAGGGCGGGAACTTT	NA	TRBV27	TRBJ2-3	NA
CASSLLRGDTQYF	TGTGCCAGCAGCTTATTAAGGGGCGATACGCAGTATTTT	NA	TRBV11-3	TRBJ2-3	few
CASSISMTEAFF	TGTGCCAGCAGTATATCAATGACTGAAGCTTTCTTT	NA	TRBV28	TRBJ1-1	NA
CASNQGSGANVLTF	TGTGCCAGCAACCAGGGTTCTGGGGCCAACGTCCTGACTTTC	NA	TRBV6-5	TRBJ2-6	NA
CASSFQGLGETQYF	TGTGCCAGCAGTTTTCAGGGGCTTGGAGAGACCCAGTACTTC	NA	TRBV27	TRBJ2-5	few
CASSRGGGVHTDTQYF	TGTGCCAGCAGCAGGGGGGGCGGGGTCCACACAGATACGCAGTATTTT	NA	TRBV5-8	TRBJ2-3	once
CASRPGGGTNQPQHF	TGTGCCAGCAGGCCCGGAGGAGGTACCAATCAGCCCCAGCATTTT	NA	TRBV28	TRBJ1-5	NA
CASTLNTEAFF	TGTGCCAGCACTCTGAACACTGAAGCTTTCTTT	NA	TRBV2	TRBJ1-1	NA
CASSSGLGNYGYTF	TGTGCCAGCAGTTCAGGGTTGGGTAACTATGGCTACACCTTC	NA	TRBV27	TRBJ1-2	NA
CAGRTGVGSPLHF	TGTGCCGGAAGGACAGGGGTTGGGTCACCCCTCCACTTT	TRBD1	TRBV2	TRBJ1-6	NA
CASSEPPVSGSQYF	TGTGCCAGCAGCGAACCCCCGGTGTCGGGATCGCAGTATTTT	NA	TRBV9	TRBJ2-3	once
CAISVTGENTEAFF	TGTGCCATCAGTGTGACAGGAGAGAACACTGAAGCTTTCTTT	NA	TRBV10-3	TRBJ1-1	few
CASSLRGLAGGTDTQYF	TGTGCCAGCAGCCTAAGGGGACTAGCGGGGGGCACAGATACGCAGTATTTT	TRBD2	TRBV5-5	TRBJ2-3	NA
CAISGAGRYNEQFF	TGTGCCATCAGTGGGGCGGGGCGATACAATGAGCAGTTCTTC	NA	TRBV10-3	TRBJ2-1	NA
CASSLWTSGGSTDTQYF	TGTGCCAGCAGCTTATGGACTAGCGGGGGTAGCACAGATACGCAGTATTTT	TRBD2	TRBV9	TRBJ2-3	NA
CASSFYSGTQETQYF	TGTGCCAGCAGCTTCTACTCCGGGACACAAGAGACCCAGTACTTC	NA	TRBV7-2	TRBJ2-5	NA
CASSLGLAGGNEQFF	TGTGCCAGCAGTCTGGGACTAGCGGGGGGCAATGAGCAGTTCTTC	TRBD2	TRBV6-2/TRBV6-3	TRBJ2-1	NA
CASSQGAEAFF	TGTGCCAGCTCACAGGGGGCTGAAGCTTTCTTT	TRBD1	TRBV6-5	TRBJ1-1	NA
CASSRDRVGEKLFF	TGTGCCAGCAGCCGGGACAGGGTGGGTGAAAAACTGTTTTTT	TRBD1	TRBV6-6	TRBJ1-4	NA
CASSPGLAGTDTQYF	TGTGCCAGCAGCCCGGGACTAGCGGGCACAGATACGCAGTATTTT	TRBD2	TRBV5-6	TRBJ2-3	NA
CATSDAGRGVNSPLHF	TGTGCCACCAGTGACGCGGGGCGGGGAGTGAATTCACCCCTCCACTTT	NA	TRBV24-1	TRBJ1-6	NA
CASSTGALYEQYF	TGTGCCAGCTCAACTGGGGCCCTCTACGAGCAGTACTTC	NA	TRBV18	TRBJ2-7	NA
CAWSDEALSNQPQHF	TGTGCCTGGAGTGATGAGGCACTTAGCAATCAGCCCCAGCATTTT	NA	TRBV30	TRBJ1-5	NA
CASSDSGGASQTQYF	TGTGCCAGCAGCGATAGCGGGGGGGCCTCTCAGACCCAGTACTTC	TRBD2	TRBV6-2/TRBV6-3	TRBJ2-5	NA